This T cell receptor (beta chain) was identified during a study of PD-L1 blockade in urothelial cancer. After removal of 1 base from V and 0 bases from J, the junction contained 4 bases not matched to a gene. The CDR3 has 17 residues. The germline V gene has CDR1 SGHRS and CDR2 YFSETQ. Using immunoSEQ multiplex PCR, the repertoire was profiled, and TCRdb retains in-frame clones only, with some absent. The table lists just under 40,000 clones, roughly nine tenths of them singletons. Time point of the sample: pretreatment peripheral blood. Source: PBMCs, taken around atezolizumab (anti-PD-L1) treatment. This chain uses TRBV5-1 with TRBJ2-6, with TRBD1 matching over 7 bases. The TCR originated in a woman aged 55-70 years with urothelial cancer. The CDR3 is CASSLQTGHSGANVLTF. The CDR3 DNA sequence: TGCGCCAGCAGCTTGCAGACAGGGCACTCTGGGGCCAACGTCCTGACTTTC.